Given below is one T cell receptor (beta chain) in context. Its specific antigen is unknown. Base qualities are missing; no much larger clone stands one base away. The data belong to a study of control samples from healthy donors and cancer patients (dated by TCRdb to 2019 to 2021). Receptors were amplified or captured by the immunoSEQ multiplex PCR assay. TCRdb stores this immuneACCESS table with in-frame sequences only. Part of the clones is absent; in the studies checked, under half of the shortfall reflects unresolved V genes, and no reason is known for the rest. For this sample the table gives about 68,000 clones, of which nearly 85% were detected only once. Jointly, the top ten make up approximately 14% of the sample. The sequence was obtained from a man between 60 and 75 years old in good health. Sequenced material: blood.

Here the CDR3 is given as CASSLIGETQYF. The nucleotide sequence is TGTGCCAGCTCACTGATCGGAGAGACCCAGTACTTC. The sequence is built from TRBV18 and TRBJ2-5, with no confidently assigned D gene. V lost 4 bases and J lost 4 bases; the stretch between them is 7 bases long. Based on the germline V gene, the CDR1 and CDR2 sequences are KGHSH and LQKENI. From cysteine to phenylalanine, the CDR3 is 12 amino acids long. The retained sequence is limited to the CDR3, 36 bases, with the frame set at the first base.